The 29 T cell receptor beta chains below come from one sample, sequenced in a study of read filtering for tumor transcriptome and immune sequencing. From about 0.4 ug of RNA, a library with molecular barcoded alpha/delta and beta/gamma adaptors was made. One entry per CDR3 protein results from TCRdb running MiXCR on the reads. The data contain tens of thousands of distinct CDR3 sequences, around 19% of them seen just once; the ten biggest clones take up around two fifths. The sample was a population of CD138-negative cells sorted from bone marrow. The receptor set was obtained from a donor at least 40 years old with multiple myeloma.

Regarding this clonotype: A much larger clone is a single base away; this may be a read error. V and J are TRBV4-2 and TRBJ2-4, with a possible D match to TRBD2 (6 bases). Germline V gene data show CDR1 as LGHNA and CDR2 as YNFKEQ. The CDR3 sequence is 16 residues long. The CDR3 reads CASSQDRALARNIQYF. The CDR3 DNA reads TGTGCCAGCAGCCAAGATAGGGCACTAGCCAGAAACATTCAGTACTTC.

The sample holds many counts of this clonotype. The CDR3 DNA reads as TGCAGTGCTACCAGGGAGTCCGTTTCCACTGAAGCTTTCTTT. It specifies CSATRESVSTEAFF. The rearrangement links TRBV20-1 to TRBJ1-1, with a tentative D call TRBD1 (5 bases). CDR1 DFQATT and CDR2 SNEGSKA come from the germline V gene (reference sequence). V lost 4 bases, J lost 4 bases, and 16 bases lay in between. This CDR3 spans 14 amino acids.

The V call is TRBV3-1, the J call TRBJ2-2; no clear D. The ends were cut back, 8 bases at V and 6 bases at J, with 10 bases in the middle. The CDR3 runs 12 residues. Germline assignment: CDR1 LGHDT and CDR2 YNNKEL (reference sequence). Here the CDR3 reads CASLGGAGELFF. As DNA, the CDR3 is TGTGCCAGCTTAGGTGGGGCCGGGGAGCTGTTTTTT.

This clonotype was recorded many times. The CDR3, as DNA: TGTGCCAGCAGCGACGACATTTTGAGCTCTGGGGCCAACGTCCTGACTTTC. Protein: CASSDDILSSGANVLTF. The V call is TRBV6-5, the J call TRBJ2-6; no definite D call. This CDR3 is built from 17 residues. Trimming shortened V by 6 bases and J by 0 bases, and 15 bases separated the two germline ends. CDR1 and CDR2 from the germline V gene are MNHEY and SVGAGI.

This clonotype was observed a few times. The genes are TRBV19 and TRBJ2-2, with D possibly called TRBD1 or TRBD2 (5 bases each). The CDR3 is 13 amino acids. Trimming pared 7 bases from V and 5 bases from J, leaving 11 bases between. In germline, CDR1 is LNHDA, CDR2 SQIVND (reference sequence). CDR3 protein: CASTLWGTGELFF. The CDR3 DNA is TGTGCCAGTACCCTCTGGGGGACCGGGGAGCTGTTTTTT.

In this sample, this clonotype turned up a few times. The chain has TRBV10-2 and TRBJ1-5; D not resolved. The CDR3 has 13 amino acids. The V end was cut by 4 bases, the J end by 0 bases, with 4 bases between. Germline V CDR1 and CDR2: WSHSY, SAAADI. CDR3 DNA sequence: TGCGCCAGCAGTGGGGCTAGCAATCAGCCCCAGCATTTT. This gives the protein CASSGASNQPQHF.

This clonotype has a count of ten or more. The chain links TRBV30 to TRBJ2-7; TRBD1 is a possible D gene (6 bases). The CDR3 has 15 residues. Germline V gives CDR1 GTSNPN, CDR2 SVGIG (reference sequence). Trimming pared 0 bases from V and 3 bases from J, leaving 15 bases between. The CDR3 region is CAWSVPGALGYEQYF. The CDR3, as DNA: TGTGCCTGGAGTGTACCAGGGGCTCTAGGCTACGAGCAGTACTTC.

On this clonotype: This could be a read error, since a much larger clone is one nucleotide away. The chain recombines TRBV10-3 with TRBJ1-5; weak D call: TRBD1 (5 bases). From germline, CDR1 is ENHRY and CDR2 SYGVKD. The CDR3 sequence is 15 residues long. This CDR3 is CAIGDPSGGNQPQHF. The CDR3 DNA reads TGTGCCATCGGTGACCCCTCGGGGGGCAATCAGCCCCAGCATTTT.

The V and J genes are TRBV27 and TRBJ2-2, with 11 bases fitting TRBD2. The CDR3 is made up of 15 amino acids. CDR1 is MNHEY, CDR2 SMNVEV, per germline (reference sequence). J lost 9 bases, V lost 6 bases, and 9 bases had no gene match. CDR3 nucleotide sequence: TGTGCCAGCAGCACACTAGCGGGAGATTTCAGGGAGCTGTTTTTT. The encoded protein is CASSTLAGDFRELFF.

The rearrangement uses TRBV19 and TRBJ1-4; D might be TRBD1 (5 bases). This CDR3 contains 15 residues. Between the trimmed V and J ends, which lost 7 bases and 5 bases, there was a span of 17 bases. Germline-derived CDR1 and CDR2 are LNHDA and SQIVND (reference sequence). The CDR3 bases are TGTGCCAGTACCATGAGGGGACGGATAAATGAAAAACTGTTTTTT. Protein sequence: CASTMRGRINEKLFF.

The chain couples TRBV5-1 to TRBJ2-3; TRBD2 matches at 10 bases. CDR1 is SGHRS, CDR2 YFSETQ, per germline. Germline trimming cut 1 base from V and 4 bases from J; bases unmatched to any gene: 3. The CDR3 extends over 15 amino acids. DNA for the CDR3: TGCGCCAGCAGCTTGCTAGCGGGAGCAGCAGATACGCAGTATTTT. Its protein is CASSLLAGAADTQYF.

The CDR3 reads CSVEGLSGISTDTQYF. CDR3 nucleotide sequence: TGCAGCGTTGAAGGTCTTAGCGGAATCAGCACAGATACGCAGTATTTT. The chain uses TRBV29-1 and TRBJ2-3; possibly TRBD2 for D (6 bases). Germline assignment: CDR1 SQVTM and CDR2 ANQGSEA. Trimming took 1 base from V and 0 from J, leaving 14 bases between them. This CDR3 has 16 residues.

This clonotype occurred many times. The chain recombines TRBV9 with TRBJ1-4, with D perhaps TRBD1 (6 bases). CDR1 is SGDLS, CDR2 YYNGEE, per germline. The V gene lost 3 bases and the J gene lost 7 bases, with 16 bases spanning the gap. The CDR3 covers 15 residues. CDR3 nucleotides: TGTGCCAGCAGCGCCTCGACAGGCCTCGGTGAAAAACTGTTTTTT. This translates into CASSASTGLGEKLFF.

Only a few counts were recorded for this clonotype. The rearrangement links TRBV6-5 to TRBJ1-5; D not resolved. The CDR3 extends over 13 amino acids. V shed 0 bases and J shed 4 bases, with 4 bases lying between them. Germline V CDR1 and CDR2: MNHEY, SVGAGI. CDR3 loop: CASSYSLNQPQHF. The CDR3, as DNA: TGTGCCAGCAGTTACTCGTTGAATCAGCCCCAGCATTTT.

This clonotype was observed many times. The chain links TRBV2 to TRBJ1-1; D remains unclear. Germline-derived CDR1 and CDR2 are SNHLY and FYNNEI. CDR3 length equals 13 residues. V was shortened by 0 bases and J by 1 base, with 3 bases between the two germline ends. CDR3 protein: CASSEAGNTEAFF. The CDR3 DNA reads TGTGCCAGCAGTGAAGCCGGGAACACTGAAGCTTTCTTT. The full variable domain, with the rest looked up from reference TRBV2 and TRBJ1-1, is EPEVTQTPSHQVTQMGQEVILRCVPISNHLYFYWYRQILGQKVEFLVSFYNNEISEKSEIFDDQFSVERPDGSNFTLKIRSTKLEDSAMYFCASSEAGNTEAFFGQGTRLTVV.

This clonotype was seen a handful of times. This chain connects TRBV6-6 to TRBJ2-3, with D perhaps matching TRBD2 (6 bases). The V and J ends lost 6 bases and 8 bases respectively, with 18 bases between them. The germline V gene encodes CDR1 MNHNY and CDR2 SVGAGI (reference sequence). The CDR3 is 14 amino acids. CDR3 in amino acids: CASSDSGSPSTQYF. Here the CDR3 DNA reads TGTGCCAGCAGCGATAGCGGCAGCCCATCTACGCAGTATTTT.

This clonotype was recorded many times. The chain recombines TRBV12-5 with TRBJ2-3; D remains unclear. The CDR3 extends over 14 amino acids. The germline V gene encodes CDR1 LGHNT and CDR2 FRNRAP. With 6 bases removed from V and 0 bases from J, the gap between germline ends came to 10 bases. The CDR3 region is CASGKKLSTDTQYF. The CDR3 nucleotides are TGTGCTAGTGGCAAGAAGCTTAGCACAGATACGCAGTATTTT. The variable domain in full, with the rest retrieved from reference TRBV12-5 and TRBJ2-3, is DARVTQTPRHKVTEMGQEVTMRCQPILGHNTVFWYRQTMMQGLELLAYFRNRAPLDDSGMPKDRFSAEMPDATLATLKIQPSEPRDSAVYFCASGKKLSTDTQYFGPGTRLTVL.

This clonotype was recorded at least ten times. The chain carries TRBV3-1 and TRBJ2-3; 8 bases line up with TRBD2. The CDR3 totals 16 residues. V was clipped by 0 bases and J by 2 bases; unmatched bases: 4. From germline, CDR1 is LGHDT and CDR2 YNNKEL (reference sequence). The CDR3 sequence is CASSQDVSGTTDTQYF. DNA of the CDR3: TGTGCCAGCAGCCAAGATGTTAGCGGGACCACAGATACGCAGTATTTT.

This clonotype appeared many times. The V gene is TRBV29-1, the J gene TRBJ1-1; D remains unclear. V lost 4 bases, J lost 0 bases, and 9 bases lay in between. Germline V gene sequence: CDR1 SQVTM, CDR2 ANQGSEA. This CDR3 spans 13 amino acids. The CDR3 DNA is TGCAGCGTTGCGAGCCTAATGAACACTGAAGCTTTCTTT. This sequence encodes CSVASLMNTEAFF. The variable domain in full, with the rest retrieved from reference TRBV29-1 and TRBJ1-1, is SAVISQKPSRDICQRGTSLTIQCQVDSQVTMMFWYRQQPGQSLTLIATANQGSEATYESGFVIDKFPISRPNLTFSTLTVSNMSPEDSSIYLCSVASLMNTEAFFGQGTRLTVV.

This clonotype was seen at least ten times. The chain combines TRBV6-4 with TRBJ1-1; 7 bases agree with TRBD1. Unmatched junction bases numbered 4, after V lost 5 bases and J lost 1 base. The CDR3 runs 14 residues. Germline V CDR1 and CDR2: MRHNA, SNTAGT. The CDR3 is CASSPDRWNTEAFF. CDR3 bases: TGTGCCAGCAGTCCGGACAGGTGGAACACTGAAGCTTTCTTT.

On this clonotype itself: A much larger clone lies one base from this, so it may be a read error. The chain uses TRBV5-6 and TRBJ1-3; the D gene is possibly TRBD1 (6 bases). CDR1 and CDR2 from the germline V gene are SGHDT and YYEEEE. The CDR3 consists of 12 residues. DNA for the CDR3: TGTGCCAGCAGTTCAGGGGAGGACACCATGTATTTT. Protein product: CASSSGEDTMYF.

This clonotype appeared a few times. V gene TRBV6-2 or TRBV6-3 combines with J gene TRBJ2-3; D is tentatively TRBD1 or TRBD2 (6 bases each). The germline gives CDR1 MNHEY, CDR2 SVGEGT. The V and J ends lost 9 bases and 4 bases respectively, with 17 bases between them. The CDR3 consists of 14 residues. The CDR3 region is CASLPRGGPDTQYF. The CDR3, as DNA: TGTGCCAGTCTCCCCCGAGGGGGGCCAGATACGCAGTATTTT.

This clonotype was counted ten times or more. The J gene is TRBJ2-5, the V gene TRBV12-3 or TRBV12-4, with D tentatively TRBD1 or TRBD2 (6 bases each). Trimming left V 6 bases short and J 9 bases short, with 17 bases between. There are 13 residues in the CDR3. CDR3 protein: CASRVEGGRAQYF. The DNA of the CDR3 is TGTGCCAGCAGGGTGGAGGGGGGCAGGGCCCAGTACTTC.

This clonotype was detected many times. The J gene is TRBJ1-1, the V gene TRBV27; D is uncertain. The CDR3 covers 11 residues. Trimming removed 5 bases at V and 1 base at J, with 2 bases between. Looked up from germline, CDR1 is MNHEY and CDR2 is SMNVEV (reference sequence). The DNA of the CDR3 is TGTGCCAGCAGTCGGAACACTGAAGCTTTCTTT. It specifies CASSRNTEAFF.

This clonotype was recorded many times. At one boundary the junction diverges from the germline segment, which might be a read error. The V and J genes are TRBV7-2 and TRBJ2-3, with unresolved D. The CDR3 has 15 amino acids. Germline values: CDR1 SGHTA, CDR2 FQGNSA. The CDR3 protein is CASGLEQISTDTQYF. In DNA, the CDR3 is TGTGCCAGCGGCTTAGAACAGATTAGCACAGATACGCAGTATTTT. The full variable domain, in which reference TRBV7-2 and TRBJ2-3 provide the parts outside the CDR3, is GAGVSQSPSNKVTEKGKDVELRCDPISGHTALYWYRQSLGQGLEFLIYFQGNSAPDKSGLPSDRFSAERTGGSVSTLTIQRTQQEDSAVYLCASGLEQISTDTQYFGPGTRLTVL.

Many counts were recorded for this clonotype. This rearrangement joins TRBV7-2 to TRBJ2-1; D might be TRBD2 (5 bases). V lost 5 bases and J 0 bases, leaving 20 bases between the germline ends. Germline V lookup: CDR1 SGHTA, CDR2 FQGNSA. The CDR3 spans 18 residues. The CDR3 sequence is CASSLGSSSFSSYNEQFF. CDR3 bases: TGTGCCAGCAGCCTAGGGTCTAGCTCCTTTAGCTCCTACAATGAGCAGTTCTTC.

This clonotype occurred many times. This chain links TRBV5-1 with TRBJ2-1, with D possibly being TRBD2 (6 bases). This CDR3 has 15 amino acids. The V and J ends lost 0 bases and 2 bases respectively, with 9 bases between them. Germline assignment: CDR1 SGHRS and CDR2 YFSETQ. Here the CDR3 DNA reads TGCGCCAGCAGCTTGGCCGGGAGTCCCTACAATGAGCAGTTCTTC. This translates into CASSLAGSPYNEQFF.

On this clonotype: A read error is possible here, since a much larger clone lies one base away. V is TRBV6-2 or TRBV6-3 and J is TRBJ2-3; D ambiguous. Trimming stripped 6 bases from V and 4 bases from J, with 8 bases between. The germline V gene has CDR1 MNHEY and CDR2 SVGEGT. CDR3 length: 12 residues. CDR3 in amino acids: CASSSNADTQYF. In nucleotides, the CDR3 is TGTGCCAGCAGCTCCAACGCAGATACGCAGTATTTT.

In this sample, this clonotype turned up a few times. The chain carries TRBV7-9 and TRBJ1-4; perhaps TRBD1 as D (6 bases). V was pared by 4 bases and J by 0 bases, with 12 bases between. CDR3 size: 16 residues. Germline V gene data show CDR1 as SEHNR and CDR2 as FQNEAQ (reference sequence). The CDR3: CASSSLEGATNEKLFF. CDR3 DNA: TGTGCCAGCAGCTCCCTGGAGGGGGCAACTAATGAAAAACTGTTTTTT.